A single T cell receptor (beta chain) is shown here with its context. The data belong to a study of blood T cell repertoires in COVID-19. Study as a whole: Acute-phase and convalescent COVID-19 samples originated in the United States, Italy and Spain.

How the authors handled the data: Amplification from reference gene primers served as the basis for estimated nucleated cell counts. Sequencing was performed with immunoSEQ multiplex PCR; in TCRdb, only in-frame clones are kept and a portion is missing. V and J calls and clone size are those listed in that table; D and trimming were worked out from the DNA. The sample lists some 20,000 clones, just under 90% occurring once. Sequenced: peripheral blood. The sequence was collected from a human donor in a cohort sampled during active COVID-19.

The CDR3 region is CASSLGLAGGTTGELFF. The CDR3 nucleotides read TGTGCCAGCAGTTTAGGACTAGCGGGAGGGACGACCGGGGAGCTGTTTTTT. The V call is TRBV28, the J call TRBJ2-2; TRBD2 agrees at 15 bases. The germline gives CDR1 MDHEN, CDR2 SYDVKM. The CDR3 sequence is 17 residues long. V was pared by 2 bases and J by 5 bases, with 3 bases of the junction left unmatched.